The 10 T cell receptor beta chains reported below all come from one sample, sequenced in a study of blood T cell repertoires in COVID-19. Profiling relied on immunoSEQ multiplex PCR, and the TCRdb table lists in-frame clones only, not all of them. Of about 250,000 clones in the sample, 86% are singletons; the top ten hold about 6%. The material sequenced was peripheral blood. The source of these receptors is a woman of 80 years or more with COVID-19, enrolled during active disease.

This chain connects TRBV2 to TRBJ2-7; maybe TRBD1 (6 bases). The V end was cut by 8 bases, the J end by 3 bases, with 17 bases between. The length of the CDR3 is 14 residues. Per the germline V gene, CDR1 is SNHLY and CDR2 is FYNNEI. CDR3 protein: CASLDLGGVYEQYV. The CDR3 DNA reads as TGTGCCAGCCTTGATTTAGGGGGAGTCTACGAGCAGTACGTC.

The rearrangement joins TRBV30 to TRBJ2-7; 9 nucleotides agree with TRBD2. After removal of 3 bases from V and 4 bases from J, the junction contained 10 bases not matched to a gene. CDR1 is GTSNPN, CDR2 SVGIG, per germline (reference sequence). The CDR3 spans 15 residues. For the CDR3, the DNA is TGTGCCTGGAGCATCCTGCGGGGGGGCGGATACGAGCAGTACTTC. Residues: CAWSILRGGGYEQYF. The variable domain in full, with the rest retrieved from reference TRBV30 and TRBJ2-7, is SQTIHQWPATLVQPVGSPLSLECTVEGTSNPNLYWYRQAAGRGLQLLFYSVGIGQISSEVPQNLSASRPQDRQFILSSKKLLLSDSGFYLCAWSILRGGGYEQYFGPGTRLTVT.

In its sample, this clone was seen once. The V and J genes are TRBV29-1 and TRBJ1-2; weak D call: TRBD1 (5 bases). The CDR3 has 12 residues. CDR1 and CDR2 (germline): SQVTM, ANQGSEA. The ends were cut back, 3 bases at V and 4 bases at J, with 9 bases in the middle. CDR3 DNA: TGCAGCGTTGACAAAACAGGCTATGGCTACACCTTC. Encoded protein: CSVDKTGYGYTF. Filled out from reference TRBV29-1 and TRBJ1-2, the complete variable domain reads SAVISQKPSRDICQRGTSLTIQCQVDSQVTMMFWYRQQPGQSLTLIATANQGSEATYESGFVIDKFPISRPNLTFSTLTVSNMSPEDSSIYLCSVDKTGYGYTFGSGTRLTVV.

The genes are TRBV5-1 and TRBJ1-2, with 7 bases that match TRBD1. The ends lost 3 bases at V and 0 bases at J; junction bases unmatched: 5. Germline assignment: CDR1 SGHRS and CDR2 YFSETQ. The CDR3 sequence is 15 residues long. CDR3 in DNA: TGCGCCAGCAGCTGGGGACAGCCGGCTAACTATGGCTACACCTTC. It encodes CASSWGQPANYGYTF.

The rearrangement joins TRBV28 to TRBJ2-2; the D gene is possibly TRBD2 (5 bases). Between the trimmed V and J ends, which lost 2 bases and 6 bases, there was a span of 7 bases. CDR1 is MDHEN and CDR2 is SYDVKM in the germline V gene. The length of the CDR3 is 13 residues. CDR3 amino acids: CASSLTSSGELFF. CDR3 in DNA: TGTGCCAGCAGTTTAACTAGTTCCGGGGAGCTGTTTTTT.

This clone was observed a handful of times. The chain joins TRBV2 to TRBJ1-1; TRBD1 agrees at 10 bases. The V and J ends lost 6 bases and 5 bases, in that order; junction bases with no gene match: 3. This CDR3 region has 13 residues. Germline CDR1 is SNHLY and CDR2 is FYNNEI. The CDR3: CASRDRGRTEAFF. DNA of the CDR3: TGTGCCAGCAGGGACAGGGGGAGAACTGAAGCTTTCTTT.

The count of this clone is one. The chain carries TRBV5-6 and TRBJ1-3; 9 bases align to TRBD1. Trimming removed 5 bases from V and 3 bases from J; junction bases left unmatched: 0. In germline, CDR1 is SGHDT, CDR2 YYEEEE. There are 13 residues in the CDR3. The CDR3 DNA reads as TGTGCCAGCAGGGACAGGGGTGGAAACACCATATATTTT. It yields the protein CASRDRGGNTIYF.

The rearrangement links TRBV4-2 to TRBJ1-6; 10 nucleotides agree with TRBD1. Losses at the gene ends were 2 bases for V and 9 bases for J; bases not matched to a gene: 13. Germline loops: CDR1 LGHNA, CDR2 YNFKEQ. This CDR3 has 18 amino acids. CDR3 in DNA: TGTGCCAGCAGCCAAAACCCCTCGGCCGGGACAGGGGTTTCACCCCTCCACTTT. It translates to CASSQNPSAGTGVSPLHF.

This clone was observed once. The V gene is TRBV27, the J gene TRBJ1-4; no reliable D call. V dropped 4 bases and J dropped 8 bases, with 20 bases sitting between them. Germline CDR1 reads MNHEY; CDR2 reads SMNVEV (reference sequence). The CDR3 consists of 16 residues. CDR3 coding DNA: TGTGCCAGCAGTTCCCTCGGACTCCATCAAGGGGAAAAACTGTTTTTT. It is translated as CASSSLGLHQGEKLFF.

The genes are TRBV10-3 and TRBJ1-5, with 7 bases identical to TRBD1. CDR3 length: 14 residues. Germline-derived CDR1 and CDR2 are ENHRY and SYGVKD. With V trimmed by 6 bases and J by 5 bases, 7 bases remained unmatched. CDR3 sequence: CAISPTRGDQPQHF. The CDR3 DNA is TGTGCCATCAGCCCTACCAGGGGGGATCAGCCCCAGCATTTT.